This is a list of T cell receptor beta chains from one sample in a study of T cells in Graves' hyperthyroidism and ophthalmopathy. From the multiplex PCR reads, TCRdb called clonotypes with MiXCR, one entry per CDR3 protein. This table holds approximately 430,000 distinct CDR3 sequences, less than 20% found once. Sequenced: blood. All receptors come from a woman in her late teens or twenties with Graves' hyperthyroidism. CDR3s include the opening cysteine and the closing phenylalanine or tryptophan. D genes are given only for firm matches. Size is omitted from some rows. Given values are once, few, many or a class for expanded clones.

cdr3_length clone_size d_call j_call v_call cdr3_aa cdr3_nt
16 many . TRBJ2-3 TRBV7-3 CASSSGQAGGTDTQYF TGTGCCAGCAGCTCCGGACAAGCAGGAGGGACAGATACGCAGTATTTT
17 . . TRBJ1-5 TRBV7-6 CASSSRVGGRRNQPQHF TGTGCCAGCAGCTCGCGTGTCGGGGGAAGACGCAATCAGCCCCAGCATTTT
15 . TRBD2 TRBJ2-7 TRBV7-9 CASSLEASGKVEQYF TGTGCCAGCAGCCTCGAGGCTAGCGGGAAGGTCGAGCAGTACTTC
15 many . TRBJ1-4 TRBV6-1 CASSPPNQPNEKLFF TGTGCCAGCAGTCCGCCGAATCAGCCAAATGAAAAACTGTTTTTT
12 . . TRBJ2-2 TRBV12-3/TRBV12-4 CASSLPNGELFF TGTGCCAGCAGCCTGCCCAACGGGGAGCTGTTTTTT
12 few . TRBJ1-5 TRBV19 CASSTPPLAQHF TGTGCCAGTAGTACCCCCCCCTTGGCCCAGCATTTT
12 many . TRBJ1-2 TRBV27 CASSSPGYGYTF TGTGCCAGCAGTTCCCCAGGGTATGGCTACACCTTC
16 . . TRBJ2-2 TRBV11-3 CASSVESPFKGGELFF TGTGCCAGCTCGGTTGAGAGTCCATTCAAAGGCGGGGAGCTGTTTTTT
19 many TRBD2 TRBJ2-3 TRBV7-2 CASSLKAGGLQWSTDTQYF TGTGCCAGCAGCTTAAAAGCGGGGGGGCTTCAATGGAGCACAGATACGCAGTATTTT
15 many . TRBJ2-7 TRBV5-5 CASKLRQATTYEQYF TGTGCCAGCAAATTGAGGCAGGCCACCACCTACGAGCAGTACTTC
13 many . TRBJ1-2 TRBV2 CASSEAGHDGYTF TGTGCCAGCAGTGAAGCGGGACATGATGGCTACACCTTC
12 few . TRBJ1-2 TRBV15 CATSRPGGGYTF TGTGCCACCAGCAGACCCGGTGGTGGCTACACCTTC
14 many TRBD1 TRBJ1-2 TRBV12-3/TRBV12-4 CASNPGQGARGYTF TGTGCCAGCAATCCGGGACAGGGGGCCAGAGGCTACACCTTC
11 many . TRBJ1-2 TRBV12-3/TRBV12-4 CASRSDYGYTF TGTGCCAGCAGATCGGATTATGGCTACACCTTC